This TCR beta chain was profiled in a study of identical twins. TCRdb fed the 5' RACE reads into MiXCR, producing one record per CDR3 protein. The sample gives hundreds of thousands of distinct CDR3 sequences, around 20% of which show up once; about 0.5% is in the top ten. Study-level findings and limits: Not following the same donors, the study drew its conclusions from cross-sectional statistical analysis.

V dropped 0 bases and J dropped 3; count of bases not matched to a gene: 12. The CDR3 spans 20 residues. Per germline, CDR1 LGHDT and CDR2 YNNKEL (reference sequence). This clonotype has a count of ten or more. The antigen remains undetermined. These data were also reused for a study on yellow fever vaccine responses in identical twins.

The sequence was collected from a young woman in good health. The material sequenced was CD4+ T cells sorted from blood. The rearrangement uses TRBV3-1 and TRBJ1-4; 11 nucleotides match TRBD1. CDR3 region: CASSQDNVGQGVRSNEKLFF. The CDR3 bases are TGTGCCAGCAGCCAAGATAATGTGGGACAGGGGGTGCGATCTAATGAAAAACTGTTTTTT.